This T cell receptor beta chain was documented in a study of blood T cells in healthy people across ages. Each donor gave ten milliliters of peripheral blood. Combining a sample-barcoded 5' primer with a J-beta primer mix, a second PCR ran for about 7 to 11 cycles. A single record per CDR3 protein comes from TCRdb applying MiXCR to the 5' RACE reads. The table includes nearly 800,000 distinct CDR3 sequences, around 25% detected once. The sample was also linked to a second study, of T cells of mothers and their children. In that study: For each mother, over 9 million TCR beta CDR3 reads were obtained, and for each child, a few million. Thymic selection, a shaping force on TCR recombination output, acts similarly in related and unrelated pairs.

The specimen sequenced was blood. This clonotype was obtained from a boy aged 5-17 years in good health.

The CDR3: CASSPGQGFRQETQYF. In DNA, the CDR3 is TGTGCCAGCAGCCCAGGACAGGGGTTTCGCCAAGAGACCCAGTACTTC. V and J are TRBV9 and TRBJ2-5; 9 bases align to TRBD1. The CDR3 runs 16 residues. V lost 4 bases to trimming and J lost 1 base; unmatched junction nucleotides: 8. The germline CDR1 and CDR2 sequences are SGDLS and YYNGEE.